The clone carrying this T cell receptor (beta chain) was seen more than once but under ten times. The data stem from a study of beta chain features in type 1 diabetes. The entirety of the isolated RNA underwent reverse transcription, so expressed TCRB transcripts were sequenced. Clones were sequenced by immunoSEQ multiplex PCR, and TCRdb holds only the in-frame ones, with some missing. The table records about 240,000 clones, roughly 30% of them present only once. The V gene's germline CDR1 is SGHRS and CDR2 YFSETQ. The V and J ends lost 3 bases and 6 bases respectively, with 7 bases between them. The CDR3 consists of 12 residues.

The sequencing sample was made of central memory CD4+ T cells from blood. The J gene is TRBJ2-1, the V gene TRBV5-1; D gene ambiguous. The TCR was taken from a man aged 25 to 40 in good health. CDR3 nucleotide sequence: TGCGCCAGCAGCTCCCAAGGCAATGAGCAGTTCTTC. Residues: CASSSQGNEQFF.